This passage covers 15 T cell receptor beta chains from one sample sequenced in a study of shared clonotypes between healthy human individuals. TCRdb's copy holds only in-frame clones and misses some; the assay was immunoSEQ multiplex PCR. This table has 2 million or so clones, roughly 96% appearing once. The specimen sequenced was naive CD4+ T cells sorted from blood. Regarding subset: CD45RA+ positively selected. The origin of the receptors is a man younger than 30 in good health.

V usage is TRBV4-1 and J usage is TRBJ2-7; D possibly corresponds to TRBD1 (6 bases). CDR1 is MGHRA and CDR2 is YSYEKL in the germline V gene. V was pared by 4 bases and J by 0 bases, with 16 bases between. The CDR3 runs 16 residues. The CDR3 nucleotides read TGCGCCAGCAGCCTTAGCCGGGACACGAGCTCCTACGAGCAGTACTTC. Translating gives CASSLSRDTSSYEQYF.

V and J are TRBV18 and TRBJ1-3, with D hard to call. Germline V gives CDR1 KGHSH, CDR2 LQKENI. The CDR3 totals 15 residues. Trimming took off 6 bases at V and 0 bases at J, with 12 bases between the two ends. CDR3 region: CASSLVASSGNTIYF. The CDR3 nucleotides are TGTGCCAGCTCTCTCGTGGCCTCCTCTGGAAACACCATATATTTT.

On this clone itself: Additional DNA sequences in this sample encode the identical CDR3. The chain carries TRBV7-2 and TRBJ1-5; no firm D call. Trimming left V 1 base short and J 7 bases short, with 8 bases between. The CDR3 contains 13 residues. Looked up from germline, CDR1 is SGHTA and CDR2 is FQGNSA. The CDR3 bases are TGTGCCAGCAGCTTAGAGGGTGGGCAGCCCCAGCATTTT. Protein sequence: CASSLEGGQPQHF.

This chain uses TRBV30 with TRBJ2-2; D is undetermined. Germline CDR1 is GTSNPN and CDR2 is SVGIG (reference sequence). Trimming left V 1 base short and J 7 bases short, with 10 bases between. The CDR3 is made up of 13 amino acids. CDR3 sequence reads: CAWSGFRIGELFF. DNA of the CDR3: TGTGCCTGGAGTGGATTTAGAATCGGGGAGCTGTTTTTT. Drawing the rest from reference TRBV30 and TRBJ2-2, the complete variable domain is SQTIHQWPATLVQPVGSPLSLECTVEGTSNPNLYWYRQAAGRGLQLLFYSVGIGQISSEVPQNLSASRPQDRQFILSSKKLLLSDSGFYLCAWSGFRIGELFFGEGSRLTVL.

In DNA, the CDR3 is TGCGCCAGCAGCTTGGCCGGGACAGGGGGCAATCAGCCCCAGCATTTT. Translating gives CASSLAGTGGNQPQHF. The chain links TRBV5-1 to TRBJ1-5; 10 positions agree with TRBD1. CDR1 SGHRS and CDR2 YFSETQ come from the germline V gene. V trimming: 0 bases; J trimming: 2 bases; junction bases outside the gene matches: 2. The CDR3 runs to 16 residues.

The V call is TRBV28, the J call TRBJ2-5; D gene ambiguous. Germline values: CDR1 MDHEN, CDR2 SYDVKM. This CDR3 comprises 12 residues. Trimming removed 5 bases at V and 13 bases at J, with 17 bases between. CDR3 loop: CASSEVVRRVYF. In DNA, the CDR3 is TGTGCCAGCAGTGAGGTTGTCAGGCGAGTGTACTTC.

Here the CDR3 DNA reads TGTGCCAGCAGGCGACTTCAGGGGTCGACCTACGAGCAGTACTTC. Its translation: CASRRLQGSTYEQYF. The V call is TRBV6-5, the J call TRBJ2-7; perhaps TRBD1 as D (6 bases). CDR1 and CDR2 (germline): MNHEY, SVGAGI. V lost 6 bases, J lost 2 bases, and 17 bases lay in between. The CDR3 spans 15 residues.

As regards this clone: The same CDR3 is also encoded by other DNA sequences in this sample. This chain joins TRBV6-5 and TRBJ2-7; 8 nucleotides match TRBD1. Per germline, CDR1 MNHEY and CDR2 SVGAGI. The trim removed 2 bases at V and 4 bases at J, leaving 1 base unmatched. This CDR3 has 13 amino acids. CDR3 sequence (DNA): TGTGCCAGCAGTTACCGACAGGGGTACGAGCAGTACTTC. Its translation: CASSYRQGYEQYF.

This clone occurred once. The chain is built from TRBV30 and TRBJ2-1; the D gene is possibly TRBD2 (6 bases). CDR1 and CDR2 (germline): GTSNPN, SVGIG (reference sequence). Trimming took off 0 bases at V and 1 base at J, with 10 bases between the two ends. This CDR3 region has 15 residues. CDR3 sequence: CAWSVSRGSYNEQFF. The CDR3 DNA reads as TGTGCCTGGAGTGTAAGCCGGGGGTCCTACAATGAGCAGTTCTTC. Looking up the rest from reference TRBV30 and TRBJ2-1 gives the full variable domain: SQTIHQWPATLVQPVGSPLSLECTVEGTSNPNLYWYRQAAGRGLQLLFYSVGIGQISSEVPQNLSASRPQDRQFILSSKKLLLSDSGFYLCAWSVSRGSYNEQFFGPGTRLTVL.

V and J are TRBV27 and TRBJ2-7, with 9 bases fitting TRBD1. Germline values: CDR1 MNHEY, CDR2 SMNVEV (reference sequence). The CDR3 is 14 amino acids. With V trimmed by 4 bases and J by 5 bases, 6 bases remained unmatched. The CDR3 loop is CASSYGTGMNEQYF. As DNA, the CDR3 is TGTGCCAGCAGTTACGGGACAGGGATGAACGAGCAGTACTTC.

The V call is TRBV6-5, the J call TRBJ2-7; 10 bases align to TRBD1. The V gene end was trimmed by 4 bases and the J gene end by 6 bases; junction bases not matched to a gene: 9. This CDR3 is built from 15 residues. The germline CDR1 and CDR2 sequences are MNHEY and SVGAGI. The CDR3 region is CASSFSGTGASEQYF. The CDR3, as DNA: TGTGCCAGCAGTTTTTCCGGGACAGGGGCAAGCGAGCAGTACTTC.

V and J are TRBV18 and TRBJ1-5; TRBD1 is a possible D gene (5 bases). Germline V CDR1 and CDR2: KGHSH, LQKENI. The germline V and J ends were trimmed by 3 bases and 7 bases, with 10 bases remaining between them. The CDR3 is 13 amino acids. Here the CDR3 DNA reads TGTGCCAGCTCACCGGGGGATACGCAGCCCCAGCATTTT. This translates into CASSPGDTQPQHF.

Comments on this clone: Other nucleotide sequences in the sample specify the same CDR3. This chain joins TRBV28 and TRBJ1-5; a possible D gene is TRBD1 (5 bases). CDR3 length: 15 residues. Germline V gene sequence: CDR1 MDHEN, CDR2 SYDVKM. The ends were cut back, 3 bases at V and 2 bases at J, with 11 bases in the middle. The chain's CDR3 is CASSFRGKGNQPQHF. For the CDR3, the DNA is TGTGCCAGCAGTTTTCGGGGGAAAGGCAATCAGCCCCAGCATTTT.

V usage is TRBV1 and J usage is TRBJ2-1; the table's D call of TRBD2 was not tested on the DNA. TRBV1 is a known pseudogene. CDR3 length: 15 residues. The CDR3: CTSSQVRGGAYEQFF. DNA for the CDR3: TGCACCAGCAGCCAAGTTCGCGGGGGGGCATATGAGCAGTTCTTC.

V usage is TRBV28 and J usage is TRBJ2-3, with D unresolved. This CDR3 has 12 amino acids. Germline CDR1 MDHEN, CDR2 SYDVKM. Between the trimmed V and J ends, which lost 4 bases and 6 bases, there was a span of 8 bases. The CDR3 spells CASSSLRDTQYF. The CDR3 region has the DNA TGTGCCAGCAGTTCGCTCAGGGATACGCAGTATTTT. Complete variable domain (other parts from reference TRBV28 and TRBJ2-3): DVKVTQSSRYLVKRTGEKVFLECVQDMDHENMFWYRQDPGLGLRLIYFSYDVKMKEKGDIPEGYSVSREKKERFSLILESASTNQTSMYLCASSSLRDTQYFGPGTRLTVL.